This T cell receptor beta chain is drawn from a study of blood T cell repertoires in COVID-19. Study overall: The samples span acute and convalescent COVID-19 from the United States, Italy and Spain. T cells, B-cell-depleted T cells, or PBMCs provided the cDNA or gDNA that served as material.

Per the study methods: For nucleated cells, counts were estimated from reference gene primer amplification. TCRdb keeps only in-frame clones here, not all; method: immunoSEQ multiplex PCR. From that table come the V and J calls and clone size; the DNA was used to work out D and trimming. The sample holds about 100,000 clones, almost 80% seen once. This CDR3 has 15 residues. With 2 bases removed from V and 2 bases from J, the gap between germline ends came to 11 bases. In germline, CDR1 is KGHSH, CDR2 LQKENI. On this clone: Other DNA variants within this sample encode the same CDR3.

Sequenced input: peripheral blood. The chain combines TRBV18 with TRBJ2-3; TRBD2 is a possible D gene (7 bases). This clonotype was obtained from a man in his sixties with active or convalescent COVID-19. CDR3 sequence (DNA): TGTGCCAGCTCACCAGGGCGGGGGCTCACAGATACGCAGTATTTT. Its translation: CASSPGRGLTDTQYF.